Described below is a single T cell receptor beta chain sequence and its context. As yet, its antigen is unknown. V shed 5 bases and J shed 5 bases, with 10 bases lying between them. The CDR3 runs 13 residues. CDR1 and CDR2 (germline): SGHTA, FQGTGA. The data derive from a study of T cells after yellow fever vaccination. Turning to the study itself: Those fractions that held only low numbers of cells were prepared using the SMART-Seq v4 Ultra Low Input RNA kit. Study-wide results and limits: Researchers report a weaker secondary response that nonetheless peaked faster, day 5 versus 15.

Synthesis of TCR cDNA relied on 5'RACE template switching, which attached a universal primer site and UMIs. Using its own MiXCR run on the 5' RACE reads, TCRdb lists one record per CDR3 protein. Of roughly 350,000 distinct CDR3 sequences in the sample, 4.1% were seen once. The source is a man aged 18 to 35 who received the YFV17D yellow fever vaccine. The sample here was PBMCs, taken 5 days after the yellow fever booster vaccination. This chain links TRBV7-3 with TRBJ1-5; D is perhaps TRBD1 (6 bases). The CDR3 protein is CASSQSGDQPQHF. DNA for the CDR3: TGTGCCAGCAGCCAATCAGGGGATCAGCCCCAGCATTTT. The full variable domain, with the rest looked up from reference TRBV7-3 and TRBJ1-5, is GAGVSQTPSNKVTEKGKYVELRCDPISGHTALYWYRQSLGQGPEFLIYFQGTGAADDSGLPNDRFFAVRPEGSVSTLKIQRTERGDSAVYLCASSQSGDQPQHFGDGTRLSIL.